The sequence of this TCR beta chain was determined in a study of blood T cell repertoires in COVID-19. This CDR3 spans 12 amino acids. V lost 5 bases and J 0 bases, leaving 4 bases between the germline ends. Germline V CDR1 and CDR2: LGHDT, YNNKEL (reference sequence). As processed by the authors: Researchers report that nucleated cell counts were estimated from reference gene primer amplification. Data came from immunoSEQ multiplex PCR; TCRdb stores just in-frame clones and leaves some out. Clone size and V and J calls were adopted from that table, with D and trimming inferred from the DNA. Among nearly 350,000 clones, 88% were seen once, and the ten largest hold more than 5.5%.

This sequence was found in a woman in her 70s with COVID-19, enrolled during active disease. The chain joins TRBV3-1 (or the pseudogene TRBV3-2) to TRBJ1-1; D is undetermined. Sequencing was done on a sample of peripheral blood. DNA of the CDR3: TGTGCCAGCAGCTACATGAACACTGAAGCTTTCTTT. Its translation is CASSYMNTEAFF.